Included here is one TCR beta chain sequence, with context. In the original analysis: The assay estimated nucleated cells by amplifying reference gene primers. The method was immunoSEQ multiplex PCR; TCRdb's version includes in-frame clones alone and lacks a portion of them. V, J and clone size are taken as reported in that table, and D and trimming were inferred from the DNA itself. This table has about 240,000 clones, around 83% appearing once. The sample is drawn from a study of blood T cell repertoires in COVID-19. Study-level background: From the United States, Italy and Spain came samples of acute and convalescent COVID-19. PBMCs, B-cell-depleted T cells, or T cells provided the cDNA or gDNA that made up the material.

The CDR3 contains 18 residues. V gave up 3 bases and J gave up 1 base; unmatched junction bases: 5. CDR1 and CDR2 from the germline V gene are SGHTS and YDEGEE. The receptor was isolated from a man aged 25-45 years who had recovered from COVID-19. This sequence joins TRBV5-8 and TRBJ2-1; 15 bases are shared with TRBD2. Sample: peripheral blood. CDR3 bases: TGTGCCAGCAGCTGGGGACTAGCGGGGGGCCCGTCCTACAATGAGCAGTTCTTC. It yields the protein CASSWGLAGGPSYNEQFF.